In its sample, the clone carrying this TCR beta chain was seen a few times. This specimen comes from a study of OX40 agonist ivuxolimab in advanced cancers. Assay used: immunoSEQ multiplex PCR; TCRdb lists only in-frame clones, some missing. The table has 80,000 to 100,000 clones, 70% to 90% seen once. V was clipped by 8 bases and J by 4 bases, with 16 bases between them. Germline V gene sequence: CDR1 MNHNS, CDR2 SASEGT. The CDR3 totals 14 residues. The source of this sequence is an adult with an advanced solid tumor such as melanoma, head and neck, liver or kidney cancer. Specimen: CD4+ or CD8+ T cells sorted from blood, collected in a trial of the OX40 agonist ivuxolimab. This rearrangement joins TRBV6-1 to TRBJ2-3; D tentatively fits TRBD1 or TRBD2 (5 bases each). The CDR3 nucleotides read TGTGCCAGCGTGAGGGGCCAGCCGGCAGATACGCAGTATTTT. As protein: CASVRGQPADTQYF.